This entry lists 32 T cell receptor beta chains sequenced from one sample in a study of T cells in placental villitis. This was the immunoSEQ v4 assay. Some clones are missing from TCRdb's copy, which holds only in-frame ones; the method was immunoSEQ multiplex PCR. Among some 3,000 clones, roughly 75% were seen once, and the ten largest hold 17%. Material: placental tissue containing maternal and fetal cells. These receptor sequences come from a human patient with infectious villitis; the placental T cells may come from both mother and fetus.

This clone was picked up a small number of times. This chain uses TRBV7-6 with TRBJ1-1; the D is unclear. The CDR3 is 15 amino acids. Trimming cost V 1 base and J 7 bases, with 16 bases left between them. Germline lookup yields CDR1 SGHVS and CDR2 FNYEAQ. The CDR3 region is CASSLVGWYAREAFF. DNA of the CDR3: TGTGCCAGCAGCTTAGTAGGGTGGTACGCACGTGAAGCTTTCTTT.

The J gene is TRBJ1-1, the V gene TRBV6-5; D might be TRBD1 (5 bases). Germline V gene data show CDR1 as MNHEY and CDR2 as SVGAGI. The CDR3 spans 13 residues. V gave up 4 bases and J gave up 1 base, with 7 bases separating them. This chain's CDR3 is CASSLTENTEAFF. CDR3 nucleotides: TGTGCCAGCAGTTTGACAGAGAACACTGAAGCTTTCTTT.

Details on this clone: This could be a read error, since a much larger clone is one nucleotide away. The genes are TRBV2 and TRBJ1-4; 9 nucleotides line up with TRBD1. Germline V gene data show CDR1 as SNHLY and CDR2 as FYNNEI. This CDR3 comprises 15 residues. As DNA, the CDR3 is TGTGTCAGCAGTGAGGATTACAGGGGGCGCGAAAAACTGTTTTTT. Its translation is CVSSEDYRGREKLFF. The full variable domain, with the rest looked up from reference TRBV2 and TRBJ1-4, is EPEVTQTPSHQVTQMGQEVILRCVPISNHLYFYWYRQILGQKVEFLVSFYNNEISEKSEIFDDQFSVERPDGSNFTLKIRSTKLEDSAMYFCVSSEDYRGREKLFFGSGTQLSVL.

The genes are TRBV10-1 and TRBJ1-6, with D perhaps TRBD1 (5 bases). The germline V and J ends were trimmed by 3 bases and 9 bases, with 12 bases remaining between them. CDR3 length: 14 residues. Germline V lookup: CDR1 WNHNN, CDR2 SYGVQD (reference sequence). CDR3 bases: TGCGCCAGCAGTGAAACAAGGGGCGCTTCACCCCTCCACTTT. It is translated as CASSETRGASPLHF.

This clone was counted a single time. DNA of the CDR3: TGTGCCAGCAGTTTAAGGTTTGAGCAGTTCTTC. Protein: CASSLRFEQFF. This chain links TRBV28 with TRBJ2-1; D not certain. Germline CDR1 and CDR2: MDHEN and SYDVKM. V shed 2 bases and J shed 9 bases, with 5 bases lying between them. The CDR3 covers 11 residues. The full variable domain, in which reference TRBV28 and TRBJ2-1 provide the parts outside the CDR3, is DVKVTQSSRYLVKRTGEKVFLECVQDMDHENMFWYRQDPGLGLRLIYFSYDVKMKEKGDIPEGYSVSREKKERFSLILESASTNQTSMYLCASSLRFEQFFGPGTRLTVL.

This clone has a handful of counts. CDR3 nucleotide sequence: TGCGCCAGCAGATCCGGGACACTTCCAAGAGAGACCCAGTACTTC. The encoded protein is CASRSGTLPRETQYF. The V gene is TRBV10-2, the J gene TRBJ2-5; possible D gene TRBD1, 6 bases. The V end lost 6 bases, the J end lost 4 bases, and 18 bases lay between the germline ends. The CDR3 totals 15 residues. CDR1 and CDR2 from the germline V gene are WSHSY and SAAADI.

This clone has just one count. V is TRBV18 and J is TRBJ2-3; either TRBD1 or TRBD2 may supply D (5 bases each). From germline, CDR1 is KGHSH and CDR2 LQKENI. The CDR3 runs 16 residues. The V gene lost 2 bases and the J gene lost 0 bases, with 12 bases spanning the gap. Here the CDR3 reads CASSPVSGSSTDTQYF. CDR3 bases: TGTGCCAGCTCACCAGTCTCAGGGAGTAGCACAGATACGCAGTATTTT.

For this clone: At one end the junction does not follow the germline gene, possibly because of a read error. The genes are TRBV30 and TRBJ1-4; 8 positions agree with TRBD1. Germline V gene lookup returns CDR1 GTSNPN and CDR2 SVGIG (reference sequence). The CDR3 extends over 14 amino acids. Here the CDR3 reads CASSLQGAFEKLFF. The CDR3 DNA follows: TGTGCCTCGAGTCTGCAGGGGGCATTTGAAAAACTGTTTTTT.

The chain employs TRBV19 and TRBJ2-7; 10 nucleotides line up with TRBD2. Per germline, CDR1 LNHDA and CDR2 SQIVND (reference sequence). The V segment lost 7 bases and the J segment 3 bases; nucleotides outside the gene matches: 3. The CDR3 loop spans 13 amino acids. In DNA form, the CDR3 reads TGTGCCAGTAAAGCGGGAGGGAACTACGAGCAGTACTTC. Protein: CASKAGGNYEQYF.

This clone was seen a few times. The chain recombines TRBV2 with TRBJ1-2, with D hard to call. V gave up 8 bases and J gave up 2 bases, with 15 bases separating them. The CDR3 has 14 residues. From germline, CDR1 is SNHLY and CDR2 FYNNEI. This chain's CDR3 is CASSRGRANYGYTF. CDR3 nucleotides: TGTGCCAGCTCAAGAGGCAGAGCAAACTATGGCTACACCTTC.

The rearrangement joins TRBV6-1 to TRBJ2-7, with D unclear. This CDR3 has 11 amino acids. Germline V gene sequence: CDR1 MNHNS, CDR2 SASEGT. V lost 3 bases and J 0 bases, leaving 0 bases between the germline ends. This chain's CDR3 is CASSDSYEQYF. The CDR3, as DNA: TGTGCCAGCAGTGACTCCTACGAGCAGTACTTC.

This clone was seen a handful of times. The CDR3 sequence: CASSQDKTANEQFF. The CDR3 DNA sequence: TGCGCCAGCAGCCAAGATAAAACGGCCAATGAGCAGTTCTTC. J is TRBJ2-1 and V is TRBV4-1; no reliable D call. CDR3 length equals 14 residues. V was clipped by 0 bases and J by 6 bases, with 9 bases between them. Germline V gene lookup returns CDR1 MGHRA and CDR2 YSYEKL.

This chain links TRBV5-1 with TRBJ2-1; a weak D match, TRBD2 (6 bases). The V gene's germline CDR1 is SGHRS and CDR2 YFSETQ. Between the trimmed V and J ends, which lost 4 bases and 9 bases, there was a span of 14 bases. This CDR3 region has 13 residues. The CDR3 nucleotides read TGCGCCAGCAGCGCTAGCGTGACCGTTGAGCAGTTCTTC. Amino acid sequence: CASSASVTVEQFF.

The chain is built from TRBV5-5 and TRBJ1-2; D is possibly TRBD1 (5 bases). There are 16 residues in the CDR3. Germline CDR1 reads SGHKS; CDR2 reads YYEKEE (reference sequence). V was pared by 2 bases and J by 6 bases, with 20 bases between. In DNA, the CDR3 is TGTGCCAGCAGCTTACTCTCGGGACCGCGGATGGATGGCTACACCTTC. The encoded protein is CASSLLSGPRMDGYTF.

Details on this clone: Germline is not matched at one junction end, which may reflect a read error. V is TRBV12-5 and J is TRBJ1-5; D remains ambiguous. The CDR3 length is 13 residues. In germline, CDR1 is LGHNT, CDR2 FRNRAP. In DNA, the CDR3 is TGTACTAGTGGTTTGAACAGAGTTCAGCCCCAGCATTTT. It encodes CTSGLNRVQPQHF. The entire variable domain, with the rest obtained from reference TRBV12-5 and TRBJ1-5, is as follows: DARVTQTPRHKVTEMGQEVTMRCQPILGHNTVFWYRQTMMQGLELLAYFRNRAPLDDSGMPKDRFSAEMPDATLATLKIQPSEPRDSAVYFCTSGLNRVQPQHFGDGTRLSIL.

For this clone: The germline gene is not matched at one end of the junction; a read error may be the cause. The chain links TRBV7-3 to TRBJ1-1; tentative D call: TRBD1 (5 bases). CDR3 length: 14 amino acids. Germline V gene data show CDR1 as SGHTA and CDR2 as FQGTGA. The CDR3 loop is CVSSPGTLNTEAFF. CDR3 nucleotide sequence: TGTGTCAGCAGCCCTGGGACGTTGAACACTGAAGCTTTCTTT.

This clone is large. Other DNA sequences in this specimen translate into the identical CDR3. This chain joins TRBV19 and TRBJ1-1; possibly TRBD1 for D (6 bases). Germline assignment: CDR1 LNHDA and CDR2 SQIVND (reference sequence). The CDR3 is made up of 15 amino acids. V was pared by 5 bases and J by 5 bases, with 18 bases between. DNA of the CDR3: TGTGCCAGTAGTCCCACAGGGCGCGAAAAAACTGAAGCTTTCTTT. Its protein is CASSPTGREKTEAFF.

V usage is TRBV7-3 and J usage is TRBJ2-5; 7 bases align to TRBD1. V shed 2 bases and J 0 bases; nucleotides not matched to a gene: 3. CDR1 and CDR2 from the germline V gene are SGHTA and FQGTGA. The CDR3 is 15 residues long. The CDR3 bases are TGTGCCAGCAGCTTAGGCAGGGGGTACCAAGAGACCCAGTACTTC. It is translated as CASSLGRGYQETQYF.

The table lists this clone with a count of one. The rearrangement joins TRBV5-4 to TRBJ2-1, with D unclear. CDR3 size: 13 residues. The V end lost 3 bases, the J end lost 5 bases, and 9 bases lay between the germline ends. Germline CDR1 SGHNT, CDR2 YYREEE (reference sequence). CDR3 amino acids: CASSSNRDNEQFF. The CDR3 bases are TGTGCCAGCAGCTCTAACCGGGACAATGAGCAGTTCTTC.

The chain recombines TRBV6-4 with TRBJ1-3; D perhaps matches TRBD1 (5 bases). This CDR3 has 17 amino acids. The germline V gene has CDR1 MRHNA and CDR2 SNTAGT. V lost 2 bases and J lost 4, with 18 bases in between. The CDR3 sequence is CASSDPHLREGGNTIYF. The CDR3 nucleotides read TGTGCCAGCAGTGACCCCCACCTAAGAGAGGGGGGAAACACCATATATTTT.

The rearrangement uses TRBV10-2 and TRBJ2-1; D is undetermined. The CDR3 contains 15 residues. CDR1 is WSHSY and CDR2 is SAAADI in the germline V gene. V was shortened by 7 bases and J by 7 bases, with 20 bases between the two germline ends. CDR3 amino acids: CASIDSGRLSNEQFF. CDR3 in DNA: TGCGCCAGCATAGATTCGGGTAGGCTATCTAATGAGCAGTTCTTC.

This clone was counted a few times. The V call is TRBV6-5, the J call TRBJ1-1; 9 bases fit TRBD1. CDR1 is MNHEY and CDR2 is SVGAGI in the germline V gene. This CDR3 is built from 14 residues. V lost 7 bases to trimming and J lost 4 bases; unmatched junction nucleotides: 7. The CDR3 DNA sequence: TGTGCCAGCACTTGGGACAGGGTGGGCACTGAAGCTTTCTTT. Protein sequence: CASTWDRVGTEAFF.

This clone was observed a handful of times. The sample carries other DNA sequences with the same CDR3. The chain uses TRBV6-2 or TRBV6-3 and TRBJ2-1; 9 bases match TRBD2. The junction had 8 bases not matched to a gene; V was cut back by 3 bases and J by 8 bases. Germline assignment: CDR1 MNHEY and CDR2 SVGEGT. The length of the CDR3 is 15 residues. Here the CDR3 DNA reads TGTGCCAGCAGTTATTGGCCAGCGGGAGGTGATGAGCAGTTCTTC. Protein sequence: CASSYWPAGGDEQFF.

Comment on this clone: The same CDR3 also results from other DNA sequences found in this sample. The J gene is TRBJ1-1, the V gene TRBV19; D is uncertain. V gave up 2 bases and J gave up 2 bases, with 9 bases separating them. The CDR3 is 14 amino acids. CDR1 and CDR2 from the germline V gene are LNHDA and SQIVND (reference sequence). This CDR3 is CASSIRQANTEAFF. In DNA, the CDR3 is TGTGCCAGTAGTATAAGGCAGGCAAACACTGAAGCTTTCTTT.

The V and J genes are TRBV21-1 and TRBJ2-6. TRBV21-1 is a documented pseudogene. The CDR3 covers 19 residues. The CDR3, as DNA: TGTGCCAGCAGCAAAAGGCCTAAGGGGGGAGGTTCAGGGGCCAACGTCCTGACTTTC. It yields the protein CASSKRPKGGGSGANVLTF.

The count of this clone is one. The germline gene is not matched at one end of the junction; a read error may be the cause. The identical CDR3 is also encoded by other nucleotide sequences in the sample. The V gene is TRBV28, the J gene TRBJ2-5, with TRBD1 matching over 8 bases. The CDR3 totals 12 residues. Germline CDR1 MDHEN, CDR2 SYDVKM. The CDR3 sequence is CASSLDRETQYF. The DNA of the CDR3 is TGTGCCAGCAGTTTGGACAGGGAGACTCAGTACTTC.

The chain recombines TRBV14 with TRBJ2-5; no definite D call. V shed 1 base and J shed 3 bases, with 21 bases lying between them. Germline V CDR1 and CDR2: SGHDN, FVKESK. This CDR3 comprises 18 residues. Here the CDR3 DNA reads TGTGCCAGCAGCCAAGCCCAAACTAAGAAAACCGAAAAAGAGACCCAGTACTTC. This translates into CASSQAQTKKTEKETQYF.

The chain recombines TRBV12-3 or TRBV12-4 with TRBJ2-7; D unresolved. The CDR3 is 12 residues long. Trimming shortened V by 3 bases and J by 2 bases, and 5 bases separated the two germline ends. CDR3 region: CASSLGTYEQYV. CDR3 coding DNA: TGTGCCAGCAGTTTGGGCACCTACGAGCAGTACGTC.

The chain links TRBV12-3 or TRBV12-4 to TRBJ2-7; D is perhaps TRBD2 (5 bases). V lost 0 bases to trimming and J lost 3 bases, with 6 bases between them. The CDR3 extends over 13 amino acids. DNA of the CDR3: TGTGCCAGCAGTTTAGCTAGCGACTACGAGCAGTACTTC. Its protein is CASSLASDYEQYF.

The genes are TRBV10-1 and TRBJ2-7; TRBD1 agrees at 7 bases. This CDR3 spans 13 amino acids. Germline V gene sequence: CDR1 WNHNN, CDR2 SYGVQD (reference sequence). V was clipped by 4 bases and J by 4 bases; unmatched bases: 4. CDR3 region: CASSGSGGYEQYF. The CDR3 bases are TGCGCCAGCAGTGGTTCAGGGGGTTACGAGCAGTACTTC.

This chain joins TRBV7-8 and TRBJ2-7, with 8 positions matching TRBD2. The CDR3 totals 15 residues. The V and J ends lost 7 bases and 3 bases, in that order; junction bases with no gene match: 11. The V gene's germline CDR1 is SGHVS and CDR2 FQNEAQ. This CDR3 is CASTPQAGANYEQYF. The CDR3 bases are TGTGCCAGCACCCCACAAGCGGGGGCAAACTACGAGCAGTACTTC.

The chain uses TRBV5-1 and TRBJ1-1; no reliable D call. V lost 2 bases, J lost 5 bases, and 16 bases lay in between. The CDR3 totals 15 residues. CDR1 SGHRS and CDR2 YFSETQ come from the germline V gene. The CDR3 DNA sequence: TGCGCCAGCAGCTTTAAAGCCCCCTCCACGACTGAAGCTTTCTTT. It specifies CASSFKAPSTTEAFF.